A selection of T cell receptor beta chains follows, all from one sample in a study of blood T cells in healthy people across ages. TCRdb used MiXCR to reprocess the 5' RACE reads, holding one entry per CDR3 protein. The sample contains over 950,000 distinct CDR3 sequences, around two fifths of which appear only once. Material: blood. These receptors were collected from a man younger than 35 in good health. The CDR3 runs from the conserved cysteine through the conserved F or W. Fields, in order: clone size, D gene, J gene, V gene, CDR3 protein, CDR3 DNA. A D gene is named only where the DNA matches it firmly. Clone size is not always given. Where it is, it says once, few, many or a class for expanded clones.

NA	NA	TRBJ1-4	TRBV5-1	CASSLGRNNEKLFF	TGCGCCAGCAGCTTGGGCAGGAATAATGAAAAACTGTTTTTT
few	NA	TRBJ1-5	TRBV2	CASKNSSNQPQHF	TGTGCCAGCAAGAATTCAAGCAATCAGCCCCAGCATTTT
NA	NA	TRBJ1-1	TRBV4-1	CASSLVGGASTEAFF	TGCGCCAGCAGCTTAGTAGGGGGGGCTAGCACTGAAGCTTTCTTT
NA	TRBD1	TRBJ2-6	TRBV27	CASSPRQGRNAGANVLTF	TGTGCCAGCAGTCCAAGACAGGGAAGGAACGCTGGGGCCAACGTCCTGACTTTC
NA	NA	TRBJ2-3	TRBV6-6	CASSSPGSGSTDTQYF	TGTGCCAGCAGTTCTCCGGGGAGCGGTAGCACAGATACGCAGTATTTT
few	TRBD2	TRBJ2-1	TRBV20-1	CSARDPPSGGNNEQFF	TGCAGTGCTAGAGACCCTCCTAGCGGGGGGAACAATGAGCAGTTCTTC
NA	NA	TRBJ2-1	TRBV7-9	CASSSGTRSYNEQFF	TGTGCCAGCAGCTCAGGGACACGCTCCTACAATGAGCAGTTCTTC
many	NA	TRBJ2-5	TRBV20-1	CSALRGQETQYF	TGCAGTGCGCTCCGGGGTCAAGAGACCCAGTACTTC
few	TRBD1	TRBJ1-4	TRBV12-3/TRBV12-4	CASSLQGGTNEKLFF	TGTGCCAGCAGTTTACAGGGGGGGACTAATGAAAAACTGTTTTTT
NA	TRBD1	TRBJ1-2	TRBV10-3	CAISEGQGIEGYTF	TGTGCCATCAGTGAAGGACAGGGAATAGAAGGCTACACCTTC
NA	NA	TRBJ2-5	TRBV4-3	CASSPVGRQETQYF	TGCGCCAGCAGCCCGGTGGGTCGACAAGAGACCCAGTACTTC
few	NA	TRBJ2-6	TRBV20-1	CSAYTGHSGANVLTF	TGCAGTGCTTACACGGGGCACTCTGGGGCCAACGTCCTGACTTTC
NA	NA	TRBJ2-1	TRBV5-1	CASRGALSYNEQFF	TGCGCCAGCAGAGGTGCGTTGTCATACAATGAGCAGTTCTTC
NA	TRBD2	TRBJ2-5	TRBV12-3/TRBV12-4	CASSFGLAGDQETQYF	TGTGCCAGCAGTTTCGGACTAGCGGGGGACCAAGAGACCCAGTACTTC
NA	TRBD1	TRBJ2-7	TRBV7-9	CASSLRDRGVYGQYF	TGTGCCAGCAGCCTCCGGGACAGGGGCGTCTACGGGCAGTACTTC
NA	NA	TRBJ2-7	TRBV6-2/TRBV6-3	CASGYNFYEQYF	TGTGCCAGCGGTTACAATTTCTACGAGCAGTACTTC
NA	NA	TRBJ2-3	TRBV7-9	CASRTGGKDTQYF	TGTGCCAGCAGGACGGGGGGCAAAGATACGCAGTATTTT
NA	NA	TRBJ1-5	TRBV6-2/TRBV6-3	CASSYPDSPNQPQHF	TGTGCCAGCAGTTACCCGGACAGCCCCAATCAGCCCCAGCATTTT
NA	NA	TRBJ1-2	TRBV6-5	CASSRQGLRAYGYTF	TGTGCCAGCAGCCGTCAGGGACTGCGGGCCTATGGCTACACCTTC
many	NA	TRBJ1-5	TRBV20-1	CSARRGSNQPQHF	TGCAGTGCTAGACGAGGAAGCAATCAGCCCCAGCATTTT
NA	NA	TRBJ2-3	TRBV5-8	CASSLAGRGRLTDTQYF	TGTGCCAGCAGCTTGGCCGGCAGGGGTCGACTCACAGATACGCAGTATTTT
few	TRBD2	TRBJ2-5	TRBV20-1	CSARGTRLETQYF	TGCAGTGCTAGAGGGACTAGACTAGAGACCCAGTACTTC
many	TRBD2	TRBJ2-4	TRBV25-1	CASSRREEGNIQYF	TGTGCCAGCAGCCGCCGGGAGGAGGGAAACATTCAGTACTTC